The clone carrying this T cell receptor beta chain was observed a single time. It was CD45RO-negative cells, positively selected for CCR7, that made up naive CD8 cells, with terminally differentiated effector memory CD45RA+ cells excluded. This sample stems from a study of shared clonotypes between healthy human individuals. TCRdb's copy holds only in-frame clones and misses some; the assay was immunoSEQ multiplex PCR. The data hold around 2,000,000 clones, with about 92% observed a single time. V was shortened by 3 bases and J by 5 bases, with 11 bases between the two germline ends. Germline V CDR1 and CDR2: SGHRS, YFSETQ. This CDR3 is built from 13 residues.

The sequence was collected from a man younger than 35 in good health. Some clones in this sample may be carry-over from other donors' samples. Sequenced input: naive CD8+ T cells from PBMCs. The V call is TRBV5-1, the J call TRBJ1-1, with unresolved D. CDR3 in amino acids: CASSYATRTEAFF. The CDR3 DNA reads as TGCGCCAGCAGCTACGCCACCCGGACTGAAGCTTTCTTT. Full variable domain (rest looked up from reference TRBV5-1 and TRBJ1-1): KAGVTQTPRYLIKTRGQQVTLSCSPISGHRSVSWYQQTPGQGLQFLFEYFSETQRNKGNFPGRFSGRQFSNSRSEMNVSTLELGDSALYLCASSYATRTEAFFGQGTRLTVV.